Presented here are 22 T cell receptor beta chains from one specimen sequenced in a study of blood T cell repertoires in COVID-19. Produced via immunoSEQ multiplex PCR; TCRdb's table is partial and in-frame only. The table lists some 300,000 clones, 90% of them singletons. The specimen was peripheral blood. The receptors come from a woman between 40 and 55 years old with COVID-19, enrolled during active disease.

The genes are TRBV29-1 and TRBJ2-3; 7 bases align to TRBD2. The CDR3 is 13 residues long. With V trimmed by 0 bases and J by 9 bases, 6 bases remained unmatched. Germline assignment: CDR1 SQVTM and CDR2 ANQGSEA. In DNA, the CDR3 is TGCAGCGTTGAAGATGCGGGAGCAGGCACGCAGTATTTT. It is translated as CSVEDAGAGTQYF.

The CDR3 coding sequence is TGTGCCGGGGGCATCTTTTCGGCCGGGGAGCTGTTTTTT. Translating gives CAGGIFSAGELFF. The chain combines TRBV28 with TRBJ2-2; TRBD1 might be the D (6 bases). V lost 11 bases, J lost 6 bases, and 16 bases lay in between. CDR1 MDHEN and CDR2 SYDVKM come from the germline V gene. This CDR3 contains 13 residues.

The V call is TRBV28, the J call TRBJ2-1; 11 bases match TRBD2. The CDR3 sequence is 17 residues long. CDR1 and CDR2 (germline): MDHEN, SYDVKM. V gave up 3 bases and J gave up 8 bases; unmatched junction bases: 12. Here the CDR3 reads CASSFPRSSGGPHEQFF. For the CDR3, the DNA is TGTGCCAGCAGTTTCCCCCGGTCTAGCGGGGGGCCCCATGAGCAGTTCTTC.

The V gene is TRBV7-2, the J gene TRBJ2-3; 9 bases align to TRBD2. The length of the CDR3 is 15 residues. After removal of 2 bases from V and 4 bases from J, the junction contained 4 bases not matched to a gene. Germline CDR1 reads SGHTA; CDR2 reads FQGNSA. CDR3 nucleotide sequence: TGTGCCAGCAGCTTAATAGCGGGAGCCCCAGATACGCAGTATTTT. This translates into CASSLIAGAPDTQYF.

The chain joins TRBV6-2 or TRBV6-3 to TRBJ1-2; D not certain. Germline V lookup: CDR1 MNHEY, CDR2 SVGEGT. There are 16 residues in the CDR3. V lost 0 bases to trimming and J lost 6 bases, with 17 bases between them. For the CDR3, the DNA is TGTGCCAGCAGTTACTCCCCTGGACCGTTGAGGGATGGCTACACCTTC. Translating it yields CASSYSPGPLRDGYTF.

About this clone itself: The sample has other DNA sequences that encode this CDR3 too. The CDR3 bases are TGTGCCAGCAGCCCTAGCTCCTACGAGCAGTACTTC. This translates into CASSPSSYEQYF. The chain carries TRBV7-2 and TRBJ2-7, with unresolved D. The CDR3 is 12 residues long. The ends were cut back, 5 bases at V and 0 bases at J, with 5 bases in the middle. Germline CDR1 SGHTA, CDR2 FQGNSA.

The chain has TRBV6-1 and TRBJ2-2; no clear D gene. The CDR3 is made up of 17 amino acids. CDR1 and CDR2 (germline): MNHNS, SASEGT. V was trimmed by 1 base and J by 1 base, leaving 13 bases between them. CDR3 region: CASSEVIGGVNTGELFF. The CDR3 coding sequence is TGTGCCAGCAGTGAAGTGATAGGCGGAGTGAACACCGGGGAGCTGTTTTTT.

The V call is TRBV4-1, the J call TRBJ2-6; possibly TRBD1 for D (6 bases). V was pared by 0 bases and J by 2 bases, with 14 bases between. This CDR3 spans 18 amino acids. Germline V gives CDR1 MGHRA, CDR2 YSYEKL. The CDR3 DNA sequence: TGCGCCAGCAGCCAAGATCAATGGAAGGGGGCTGGGGCCAACGTCCTGACTTTC. Translation: CASSQDQWKGAGANVLTF.

This rearrangement joins TRBV5-4 to TRBJ2-7, with D hard to call. The CDR3 has 13 amino acids. V lost 1 base, J lost 5 bases, and 10 bases lay in between. Per the germline V gene, CDR1 is SGHNT and CDR2 is YYREEE (reference sequence). CDR3 residues: CASSLNQRHEQYF. CDR3 sequence (DNA): TGTGCCAGCAGCTTGAACCAGCGACACGAGCAGTACTTC.

The chain is built from TRBV6-5 and TRBJ1-5; TRBD1 aligns across 7 bases. V was pared by 3 bases and J by 8 bases, with 4 bases of the junction left unmatched. The CDR3 runs 13 residues. Germline assignment: CDR1 MNHEY and CDR2 SVGAGI. CDR3 bases: TGTGCCAGCAGTTATCAGGGGGAAGAGCCCCAGCATTTT. This codes for CASSYQGEEPQHF.

This clone was found once. The chain is built from TRBV9 and TRBJ1-1, with D hard to call. The CDR3 length is 14 residues. With 0 bases removed from V and 0 bases from J, the gap between germline ends came to 6 bases. Germline lookup yields CDR1 SGDLS and CDR2 YYNGEE. This chain's CDR3 is CASSVDSLNTEAFF. The CDR3 bases are TGTGCCAGCAGCGTAGACAGCTTGAACACTGAAGCTTTCTTT.

The chain combines TRBV4-1 with TRBJ1-6; 7 bases are shared with TRBD1. CDR1 and CDR2 from the germline V gene are MGHRA and YSYEKL. V trimming: 1 base; J trimming: 7 bases; junction bases outside the gene matches: 10. This CDR3 is built from 17 residues. The CDR3 spells CASSQATRGLRNSPLHF. The DNA for the CDR3 is TGCGCCAGCAGCCAAGCCACGAGGGGGCTAAGGAATTCACCCCTCCACTTT.

The chain is built from TRBV5-1 and TRBJ1-1; 8 nucleotides align to TRBD1. With 4 bases clipped from V and 5 bases from J, the junction kept 7 bases outside the gene matches. Germline V lookup: CDR1 SGHRS, CDR2 YFSETQ. This CDR3 contains 14 residues. CDR3 amino acids: CASSAQGADTEAFF. DNA of the CDR3: TGCGCCAGCAGCGCTCAGGGGGCTGATACTGAAGCTTTCTTT.

This clone occurred a few times. V gene TRBV27 combines with J gene TRBJ2-1, with 10 bases that match TRBD1. CDR3 length equals 19 residues. The V gene end was trimmed by 5 bases and the J gene end by 0 bases; junction bases not matched to a gene: 13. Germline-derived CDR1 and CDR2 are MNHEY and SMNVEV (reference sequence). The CDR3 DNA reads as TGTGCCAGCAGTCTTGAGGGACAGGGGCCCAAATACTCCTACAATGAGCAGTTCTTC. As protein: CASSLEGQGPKYSYNEQFF.

V gene TRBV11-2 combines with J gene TRBJ2-3; the D is unclear. This CDR3 has 14 residues. Germline V gene sequence: CDR1 SGHAT, CDR2 FQNNGV. V was trimmed by 0 bases and J by 2 bases, leaving 6 bases between them. The CDR3 protein is CASSLDLATDTQYF. As DNA, the CDR3 is TGTGCCAGCAGCTTAGATTTGGCCACAGATACGCAGTATTTT. Drawing the rest from reference TRBV11-2 and TRBJ2-3, the complete variable domain is EAGVAQSPRYKIIEKRQSVAFWCNPISGHATLYWYQQILGQGPKLLIQFQNNGVVDDSQLPKDRFSAERLKGVDSTLKIQPAKLEDSAVYLCASSLDLATDTQYFGPGTRLTVL.

This chain uses TRBV7-6 with TRBJ1-1, with a weak D call TRBD1 (5 bases). In germline, CDR1 is SGHVS, CDR2 FNYEAQ. The CDR3 totals 14 residues. Trimming left V 4 bases short and J 0 bases short, with 9 bases between. CDR3 amino acids: CASSSGQMNTEAFF. In DNA, the CDR3 is TGTGCCAGCAGCTCCGGACAAATGAACACTGAAGCTTTCTTT.

V and J are TRBV10-1 and TRBJ1-5; TRBD1 aligns across 9 bases. J was trimmed by 7 bases and V by 7 bases; bases with no gene match: 14. Germline lookup yields CDR1 WNHNN and CDR2 SYGVQD (reference sequence). CDR3 length: 16 amino acids. CDR3 nucleotides: TGCGCCAGCAACTTTACGGGACAGGGTTCTGGACAGCCCCAGCATTTT. Protein product: CASNFTGQGSGQPQHF.

On this clone: At one end, the junction sequence differs from germline, possibly due to a read error. The chain recombines TRBV28 with TRBJ1-2; possible D gene TRBD1, 6 bases. This CDR3 has 13 residues. Germline lookup yields CDR1 MDHEN and CDR2 SYDVKM. The DNA of the CDR3 is TGTGCCAGCCTACAGGGCCCTAACTACGGCTACACCTTC. Protein: CASLQGPNYGYTF.

J is TRBJ1-1 and V is TRBV3-1 (or the pseudogene TRBV3-2), with D possibly TRBD1 on 5 matching bases. V was cut by 4 bases and J by 5 bases, with 8 bases left in between. The germline V gene has CDR1 LGHDT and CDR2 YNNKEL (reference sequence). CDR3 length equals 12 residues. This chain's CDR3 is CASSRGGTEAFF. The CDR3 DNA follows: TGTGCCAGCAGCCGCGGGGGGACTGAAGCTTTCTTT.

This chain connects TRBV9 to TRBJ2-2, with D unclear. The CDR3 consists of 14 residues. Per the germline V gene, CDR1 is SGDLS and CDR2 is YYNGEE. V was pared by 0 bases and J by 6 bases, with 9 bases between. In DNA form, the CDR3 reads TGTGCCAGCAGCGTAGCTGAGCTCGCCGGGGAGCTGTTTTTT. This sequence encodes CASSVAELAGELFF.

The rearrangement links TRBV3-1 (or the pseudogene TRBV3-2) to TRBJ1-1; a possible D gene is TRBD1 (5 bases). The V end was cut by 2 bases, the J end by 4 bases, with 11 bases between. This CDR3 contains 14 residues. The germline V gene has CDR1 LGHDT and CDR2 YNNKEL (reference sequence). The CDR3 DNA follows: TGTGCCAGCAGCCAATCCCAGGGAAGCACTGAAGCTTTCTTT. Protein: CASSQSQGSTEAFF.

The rearrangement uses TRBV7-9 and TRBJ2-7; D is perhaps TRBD2 (6 bases). Trimming cost V 5 bases and J 2 bases, with 16 bases left between them. The CDR3 consists of 15 residues. The germline V gene has CDR1 SEHNR and CDR2 FQNEAQ (reference sequence). For the CDR3, the DNA is TGTGCCAGCAGCGAAAGAGGACTACGGACCTACGAGCAGTACTTC. Translating it yields CASSERGLRTYEQYF.